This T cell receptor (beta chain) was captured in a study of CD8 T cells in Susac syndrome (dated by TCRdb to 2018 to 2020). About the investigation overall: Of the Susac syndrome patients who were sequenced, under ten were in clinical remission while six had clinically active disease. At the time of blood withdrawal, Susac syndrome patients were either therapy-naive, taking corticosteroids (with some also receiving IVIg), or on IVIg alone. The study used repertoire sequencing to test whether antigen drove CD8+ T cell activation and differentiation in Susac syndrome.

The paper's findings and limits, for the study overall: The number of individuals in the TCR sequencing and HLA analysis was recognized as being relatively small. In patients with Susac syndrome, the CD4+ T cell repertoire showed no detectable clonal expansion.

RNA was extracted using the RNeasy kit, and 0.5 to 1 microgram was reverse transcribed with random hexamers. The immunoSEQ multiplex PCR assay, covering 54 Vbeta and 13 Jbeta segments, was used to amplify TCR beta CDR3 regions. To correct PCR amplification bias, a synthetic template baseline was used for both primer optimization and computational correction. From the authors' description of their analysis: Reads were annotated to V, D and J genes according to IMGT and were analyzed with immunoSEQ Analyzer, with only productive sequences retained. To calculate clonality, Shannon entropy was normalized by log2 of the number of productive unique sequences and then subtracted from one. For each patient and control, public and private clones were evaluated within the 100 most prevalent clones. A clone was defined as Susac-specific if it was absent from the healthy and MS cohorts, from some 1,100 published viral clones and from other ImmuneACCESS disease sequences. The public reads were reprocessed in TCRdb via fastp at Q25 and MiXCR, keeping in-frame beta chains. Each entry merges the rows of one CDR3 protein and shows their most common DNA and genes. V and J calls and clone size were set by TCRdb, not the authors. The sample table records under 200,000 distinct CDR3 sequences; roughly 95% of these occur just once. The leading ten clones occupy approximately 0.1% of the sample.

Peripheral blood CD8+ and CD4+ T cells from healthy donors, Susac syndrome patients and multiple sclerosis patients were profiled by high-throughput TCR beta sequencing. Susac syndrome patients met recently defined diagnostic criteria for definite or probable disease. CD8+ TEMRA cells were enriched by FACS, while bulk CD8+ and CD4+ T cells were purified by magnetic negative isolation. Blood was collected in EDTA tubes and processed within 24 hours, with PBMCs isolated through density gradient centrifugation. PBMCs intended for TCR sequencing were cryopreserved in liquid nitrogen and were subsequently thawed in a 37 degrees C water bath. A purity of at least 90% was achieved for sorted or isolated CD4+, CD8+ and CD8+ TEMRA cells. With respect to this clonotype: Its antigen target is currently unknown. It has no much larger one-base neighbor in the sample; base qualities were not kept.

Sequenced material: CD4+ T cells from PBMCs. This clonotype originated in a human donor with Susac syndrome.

At the DNA level, the sequence is TGTGCCAGCAGCCAGCGGTGGGGACTAGCGTCTACCTACGAGCAGTACTTC. It encodes CASSQRWGLASTYEQYF. The chain is assembled from TRBV3-1 and TRBJ2-7; 10 central nucleotides agree with TRBD2. The germline V and J ends show losses of 3 bases and 2 bases respectively, and no gene match explains 10 bases of the junction. The germline V gene (reference sequence) specifies LGHDT as CDR1 and YNNKEL as CDR2. Counted from cysteine to phenylalanine, this CDR3 has 17 amino acids. The only DNA kept is the CDR3, 51 bases in frame from the first base.